The sequence of this TCR beta chain was determined in a study of T cells in Graves' hyperthyroidism and ophthalmopathy. Study as a whole: The initial diagnosis was the point when peripheral blood was collected, ahead of any treatment. Study results and limitations: Among clonotypes expanded in thyroid above 0.001, most were also found in blood.

Amplification targeted TCR beta CDR3 regions from RNA transcripts. When the TCR CDR3 underwent first-round RT-PCR, the HTBI primer set was used. TCRdb reanalysed the multiplex PCR reads using MiXCR and keeps one entry per CDR3 protein. The sample lists roughly 250,000 distinct CDR3 sequences; roughly 22% were seen once. Between the trimmed V and J ends, which lost 3 bases and 2 bases, there was a span of 9 bases. CDR3 length: 15 residues. Germline V gives CDR1 SGHRS, CDR2 YFSETQ. Worth noting for this clonotype: Its target is not known.

The sample taken for sequencing was blood. The V call is TRBV5-1, the J call TRBJ2-6; D is perhaps TRBD1 (5 bases). This TCR derives from a young man with Graves' ophthalmopathy. Here the CDR3 reads CASSSQGTGANVLTF. In DNA, the CDR3 is TGCGCCAGCAGCTCTCAGGGAACTGGGGCCAACGTCCTGACTTTC.